This T cell receptor (beta chain) came from a study of beta chain features in type 1 diabetes. General study points: The naive, central memory and Treg TCRB repertoires showed an apparent similarity that was greater among patients than among healthy donors.

Expressed TCRB transcripts were sequenced after all isolated RNA was converted to cDNA. The assay was immunoSEQ multiplex PCR, and TCRdb's table has in-frame clones only and misses some. This sample has hundreds of thousands of clones; approximately 30% occur once, and the top ten carry around 0.065%. A few counts support this clone. No antigen is known for it. Other DNA variants within this sample encode the same CDR3. Germline loops: CDR1 SGHTA, CDR2 FQGNSA. The ends were cut back, 6 bases at V and 1 base at J, with 4 bases in the middle. The CDR3 sequence is 11 residues long. Sequenced sample: naive CD4+ T cells from blood. This clonotype originated in a man aged 18 to 30 in good health. The V call is TRBV7-2, the J call TRBJ2-7; no definite D call. The CDR3 loop is CASRRSYEQYF. CDR3 in DNA: TGTGCCAGCAGGCGTTCCTACGAGCAGTACTTC.